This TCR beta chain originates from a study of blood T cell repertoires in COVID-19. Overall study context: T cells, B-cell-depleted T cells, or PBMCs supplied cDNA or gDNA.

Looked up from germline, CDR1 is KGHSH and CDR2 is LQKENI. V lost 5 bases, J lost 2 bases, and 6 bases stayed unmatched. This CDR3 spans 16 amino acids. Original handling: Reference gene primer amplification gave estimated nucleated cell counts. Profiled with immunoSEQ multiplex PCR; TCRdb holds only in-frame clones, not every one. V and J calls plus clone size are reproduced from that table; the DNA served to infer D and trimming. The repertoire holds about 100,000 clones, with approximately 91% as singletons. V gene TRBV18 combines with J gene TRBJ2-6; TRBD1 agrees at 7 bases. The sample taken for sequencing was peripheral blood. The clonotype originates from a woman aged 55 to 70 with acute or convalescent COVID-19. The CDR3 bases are TGTGCCAGCTCAAGGGGGCAAGGGCCTGGGGCCAACGTCCTGACTTTC. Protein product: CASSRGQGPGANVLTF.